The present T cell receptor beta chain was sequenced within a study of tumor-infiltrating lymphocytes in primary liver carcinoma (dated by TCRdb to about 2017). Study-level background: A few patients with histopathologically diagnosed primary liver carcinoma underwent surgical resection in China between late 2015 and March 2016. The five patients had tumors of stage T1-T3 N0M0, with maximum diameters ranging from 4.2 to 10 cm. The study combined TCRbeta repertoire sequencing, expression microarrays and whole-exome sequencing across five regions of each liver tumor, with adjacent normal tissue and blood. A total of roughly 35 specimens from 5 patients, comprising 25 or so tumor regions, 5 adjacent noncancerous liver tissues and 5 peripheral blood samples, were covered by TCRbeta repertoire sequencing. Roughly 3.5 to 7.5 million productive TCRbeta reads were obtained per sample, and no significant difference in read depth was found between tissue types. Reproducibility between technical replicate repertoires was high, with correlation coefficients above 0.95 and mean shared-clone rates roughly 0.87. Of the five patients (three men and two women, aged 30 to 69 years), four had hepatocellular carcinoma and one had combined HCC and intrahepatic cholangiocarcinoma.

Results and caveats for the whole study, not just this receptor: With just four or five patients in the study, the authors point out that the findings should be validated in a larger study. Compared with blood, tumors had a significantly larger share of the repertoire taken up by the top 250 clones (p = 0.039). Only the TCR beta chain was sequenced, so true repertoire diversity is likely underestimated because unpaired alpha chains were not captured. Repertoire overlap was higher between tumor regions (mean around 35%) than tumor-adjacent (approximately 17%) or tumor-blood (14%) pairs, consistent with antigen-driven expansion. Because the samples were bulk and unsorted, CD4+ and CD8+ T cell repertoires could not be compared.

Starting from roughly 540 ng total RNA, TCRbeta-specific cDNA was produced by reverse transcription with a constant-region primer and ProtoScript II reverse transcriptase. The TCRbeta libraries were prepared through three rounds of nested multiplex PCR following a slightly modified ARM-PCR procedure. The first two PCR rounds used multiplex TRBV1-TRBV30 forward primers with a Cbeta reverse primer, each for 10 cycles. Sample barcodes and Illumina adapters were attached in a final 25-cycle PCR using Deep VentR polymerase. Before sequencing, amplicons of 200-500 bp were gel-purified using a QIAquick gel extraction kit. TCRbeta amplicons were sequenced on an Illumina HiSeq 2500 with 250-bp paired-end reads. From the authors' description of their analysis: Reads were quality-trimmed with Trimmomatic v0.33, and paired reads were merged with FLASH v1.2.11 to recover full CDR3 sequences. MiGEC v1.2.1b assigned V, D and J germline segments to the rearranged TCRbeta sequences. Clonotype statistics and Shannon-Wiener diversity indices were computed with VDJtools v1.0.0. To reduce sampling bias, subsequent analyses other than the diversity analysis used only the 250 most abundant clonotypes in each sample. The public reads were run again by TCRdb, first through fastp at Q25 and then through MiXCR, and only productive beta chains were kept. Rows merge per CDR3 protein into single entries with the most common DNA and genes. TCRdb's processing, not the study's, gives the V and J calls here. A total of under 200,000 distinct CDR3 sequences appear in this sample, approximately 64% of them only once. Clones ranked in the top ten supply about 7.1% of the sample.

V loses 0 bases at its end and J loses 5 bases; junction bases beyond the gene matches: 14. From a lookup of the germline V gene, CDR1 and CDR2 are LGHNA and YNFKEQ. From cysteine to phenylalanine, the CDR3 is 18 amino acids long. The kept DNA is CDR3 alone, 54 bases in frame from the first base. Blood RNA was extracted from unsorted whole blood with TRIzol reagent; germline DNA came from the DNeasy Blood & Tissue kit. Patients had chronic HBV infection and were treatment-naive at sampling. Before surgery, 4 to 5 milliliters of peripheral blood were collected into K2EDTA tubes. This clonotype was recorded many times. Its antigen target is currently unknown. Base qualities are not provided; no much larger clone lies one nucleotide away.

The receptor comes from an older woman with primary liver carcinoma and hepatitis B virus infection. The rearrangement joined TRBV4-2 to TRBJ2-7, with 9 junctional bases fitting TRBD2. Specimen: peripheral blood. CDR3 sequence: CASSQDTVPSGNKNEQYF. The nucleotide sequence reads TGTGCCAGCAGCCAAGATACCGTTCCTAGCGGGAATAAGAACGAGCAGTACTTC.